The rows below give T cell receptor beta chains drawn from one sample of a study of patients and donors after allogeneic stem cell transplantation. TCRdb recomputed calls from the RT-PCR reads with MiXCR, one row per CDR3 protein. The table has tens of thousands of distinct CDR3 sequences, 37% seen once. The sequenced sample was blood, either unsorted or a sorted T cell fraction (not recorded which). The receptors derive from a human donor who was either an allogeneic HSCT recipient or a stem cell or donor lymphocyte infusion donor (not recorded which). It is not recorded whose cells these are; they may come from a transplant donor. CDR3s include the opening cysteine and the closing phenylalanine or tryptophan. A D gene is named only where the DNA matches it firmly. A row's size may be missing; if present it is once, few, many or a size class.

clone size: -; J gene: TRBJ2-3; D gene: TRBD1; V gene: TRBV5-1; CDR3 DNA: TGCGCCAGCAGCCGGACAGGGCTGAGCACAGATACGCAGTATTTT; CDR3 protein: CASSRTGLSTDTQYF
clone size: -; J gene: TRBJ2-5; D gene: -; V gene: TRBV5-4; CDR3 DNA: TGTGCCAGCAGCTTGAATCCGGGTCGGGAGACCCAGTACTTC; CDR3 protein: CASSLNPGRETQYF
clone size: few; J gene: TRBJ2-3; D gene: -; V gene: TRBV20-1; CDR3 DNA: TGCAGTGCTAGACAGGGCGGGGACCCCACAGATACGCAGTATTTT; CDR3 protein: CSARQGGDPTDTQYF
clone size: -; J gene: TRBJ1-1; D gene: -; V gene: TRBV7-9; CDR3 DNA: TGTGCCAGCAGCTTAGAACCCACTGAAGCTTTCTTT; CDR3 protein: CASSLEPTEAFF
clone size: -; J gene: TRBJ1-5; D gene: TRBD1; V gene: TRBV12-3/TRBV12-4; CDR3 DNA: TGTGCCAGCAGTTCGCAGGGGGCCAGCAATCAGCCCCAGCATTTT; CDR3 protein: CASSSQGASNQPQHF
clone size: few; J gene: TRBJ1-1; D gene: -; V gene: TRBV6-6; CDR3 DNA: TGTGCCAGCAGGCAGGGGAACACTGAAGCTTTCTTT; CDR3 protein: CASRQGNTEAFF
clone size: few; J gene: TRBJ1-1; D gene: -; V gene: TRBV28; CDR3 DNA: TGTGCCGGACGAAGGGGGGACACTGAAGCTTTCTTT; CDR3 protein: CAGRRGDTEAFF
clone size: few; J gene: TRBJ2-7; D gene: -; V gene: TRBV3-1; CDR3 DNA: TGTGCCAGCAGCCAAGACGCCGTAAACTACGAGCAGTACTTC; CDR3 protein: CASSQDAVNYEQYF
clone size: -; J gene: TRBJ2-3; D gene: -; V gene: TRBV11-3; CDR3 DNA: TGTGCCAGCAGCTTCCTCACGACTCGGACAGATACGCAGTATTTT; CDR3 protein: CASSFLTTRTDTQYF
clone size: -; J gene: TRBJ2-3; D gene: -; V gene: TRBV24-1; CDR3 DNA: TGTGCCACCAGTGATTTCTCCTCGGGATTTCTTTTCACAGATACGCAGTATTTT; CDR3 protein: CATSDFSSGFLFTDTQYF
clone size: -; J gene: TRBJ1-5; D gene: -; V gene: TRBV7-6; CDR3 DNA: TGTGCCAGCAGCCCCAGGGGTGGCAATCAGCCCCAGCATTTT; CDR3 protein: CASSPRGGNQPQHF
clone size: -; J gene: TRBJ1-6; D gene: TRBD1; V gene: TRBV6-5; CDR3 DNA: TGTGCCAGCAGTCCCGGGACAGGGAGAGACAATTCACCCCTCCACTTT; CDR3 protein: CASSPGTGRDNSPLHF
clone size: -; J gene: TRBJ1-2; D gene: -; V gene: TRBV20-1; CDR3 DNA: TGCAGTGCTACGGGCCCACCGGCCGGCGCAGGCTACACCTTC; CDR3 protein: CSATGPPAGAGYTF
clone size: -; J gene: TRBJ1-6; D gene: -; V gene: TRBV14; CDR3 DNA: TGTGCCAGCAGCCAAGAATCAGGGTCACCCCTCCACTTT; CDR3 protein: CASSQESGSPLHF
clone size: -; J gene: TRBJ2-7; D gene: TRBD1; V gene: TRBV7-6; CDR3 DNA: TGTGCCAGCAGCTCTGGACAGGGGACCTACGAGCAGTACTTC; CDR3 protein: CASSSGQGTYEQYF
clone size: -; J gene: TRBJ2-3; D gene: -; V gene: TRBV10-3; CDR3 DNA: TGTGCCATCAGGGACAGCACAGATACGCAGTATTTT; CDR3 protein: CAIRDSTDTQYF
clone size: few; J gene: TRBJ1-2; D gene: TRBD1; V gene: TRBV12-3/TRBV12-4; CDR3 DNA: TGTGCCAGCAGTTTAGCAAGGGACAGGGGGCATGGCTACACCTTC; CDR3 protein: CASSLARDRGHGYTF
clone size: once; J gene: TRBJ2-1; D gene: -; V gene: TRBV14; CDR3 DNA: TGTGCCAGCAGCCAAGTAGGGCCTAACAATGAGCAGTTCTTC; CDR3 protein: CASSQVGPNNEQFF
clone size: -; J gene: TRBJ2-1; D gene: TRBD2; V gene: TRBV24-1; CDR3 DNA: TGTGCCACCAGTGATTTAACTAGCGGGAGGGGTGAGCAGTTCTTC; CDR3 protein: CATSDLTSGRGEQFF
clone size: -; J gene: TRBJ2-1; D gene: -; V gene: TRBV24-1; CDR3 DNA: TGTGCCACCAGTTTCCGGACGAATGAGCAGTTCTTC; CDR3 protein: CATSFRTNEQFF
clone size: -; J gene: TRBJ1-2; D gene: -; V gene: TRBV4-3; CDR3 DNA: TGCGCCAGCAGCCAAGATCAGACAGTCTCCGGAGGCGGCTACACCTTC; CDR3 protein: CASSQDQTVSGGGYTF
clone size: -; J gene: TRBJ2-3; D gene: TRBD1; V gene: TRBV5-1; CDR3 DNA: TGCGCCAGCAGCTTGACCCCCCCCGGGACAGGAACAGATACGCAGTATTTT; CDR3 protein: CASSLTPPGTGTDTQYF
clone size: -; J gene: TRBJ2-5; D gene: TRBD1; V gene: TRBV2; CDR3 DNA: TGTGCCACCGCGGGACAGGGGCCTTTCCAGTACTTC; CDR3 protein: CATAGQGPFQYF
clone size: few; J gene: TRBJ1-2; D gene: TRBD1; V gene: TRBV2; CDR3 DNA: TGTGCCAGCAGTCCGGGACAGGGGAACTATGGCTACACCTTC; CDR3 protein: CASSPGQGNYGYTF
clone size: few; J gene: TRBJ2-5; D gene: -; V gene: TRBV10-3; CDR3 DNA: TGTGCCATCAGTGAGGGGACCCGAGAGACCCAGTACTTC; CDR3 protein: CAISEGTRETQYF
clone size: -; J gene: TRBJ2-3; D gene: -; V gene: TRBV6-5; CDR3 DNA: TGTGCCAGCAGTTACACTGGGCGCACAGATACGCAGTATTTT; CDR3 protein: CASSYTGRTDTQYF
clone size: -; J gene: TRBJ1-2; D gene: -; V gene: TRBV27; CDR3 DNA: TGTGCCAGCAGTTTAGAGGGGAAAAGGGATATATCGGTATATGGCTACACCTTC; CDR3 protein: CASSLEGKRDISVYGYTF
clone size: -; J gene: TRBJ2-1; D gene: -; V gene: TRBV5-6; CDR3 DNA: TGTGCCAGCAGCTTGGTAGCTCAGGGCAATGAGCAGTTCTTC; CDR3 protein: CASSLVAQGNEQFF
clone size: -; J gene: TRBJ1-5; D gene: TRBD1; V gene: TRBV5-1; CDR3 DNA: TGCGCCAGCAGCTTGGCGGATGACAGGGGACGCGGGGGCAATCAGCCCCAGCATTTT; CDR3 protein: CASSLADDRGRGGNQPQHF
clone size: once; J gene: TRBJ1-1; D gene: -; V gene: TRBV10-3; CDR3 DNA: TGTGCCATCGGGGAGGGCACTGAAGCTTTCTTT; CDR3 protein: CAIGEGTEAFF
clone size: -; J gene: TRBJ2-2; D gene: -; V gene: TRBV10-2; CDR3 DNA: TGCGCCAGCACGGCTAGCAGGAACACCGGGGAGCTGTTTTTT; CDR3 protein: CASTASRNTGELFF
clone size: -; J gene: TRBJ1-4; D gene: -; V gene: TRBV5-5; CDR3 DNA: TGTGCCAGCAGTTTTATATGGGATCGAGAAAAACTGTTTTTT; CDR3 protein: CASSFIWDREKLFF
clone size: few; J gene: TRBJ1-2; D gene: -; V gene: TRBV7-2; CDR3 DNA: TGTGCCAGCAGCTTAGCCCTCGGGACCTTTGGCTACACCTTC; CDR3 protein: CASSLALGTFGYTF
clone size: few; J gene: TRBJ2-3; D gene: -; V gene: TRBV9; CDR3 DNA: TGTGCCAGCAGCGTAGCGTGGGTGACAGATACGCAGTATTTT; CDR3 protein: CASSVAWVTDTQYF
clone size: few; J gene: TRBJ2-3; D gene: TRBD2; V gene: TRBV20-1; CDR3 DNA: TGCAGTGCTAGCCCGAGGGGCTCTAGCGGGCGGCACGATACGCAGTATTTT; CDR3 protein: CSASPRGSSGRHDTQYF